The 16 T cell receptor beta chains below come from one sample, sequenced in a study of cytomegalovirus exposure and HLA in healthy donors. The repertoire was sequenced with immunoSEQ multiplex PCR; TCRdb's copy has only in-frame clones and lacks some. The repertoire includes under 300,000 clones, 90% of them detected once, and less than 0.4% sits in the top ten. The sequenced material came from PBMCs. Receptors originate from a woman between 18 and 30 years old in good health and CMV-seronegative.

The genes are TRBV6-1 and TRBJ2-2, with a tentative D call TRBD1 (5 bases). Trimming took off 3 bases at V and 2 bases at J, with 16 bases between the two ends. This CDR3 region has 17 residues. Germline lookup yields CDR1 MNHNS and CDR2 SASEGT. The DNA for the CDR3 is TGTGCCAGCAGTGACCTTACAGGATCCTTTAACACCGGGGAGCTGTTTTTT. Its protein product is CASSDLTGSFNTGELFF.

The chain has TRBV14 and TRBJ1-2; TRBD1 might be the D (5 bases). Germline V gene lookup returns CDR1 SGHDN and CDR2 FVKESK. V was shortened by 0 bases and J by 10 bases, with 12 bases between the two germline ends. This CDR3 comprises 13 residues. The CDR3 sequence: CASSQDLRQTYTF. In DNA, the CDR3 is TGTGCCAGCAGCCAAGATCTAAGACAGACCTACACCTTC.

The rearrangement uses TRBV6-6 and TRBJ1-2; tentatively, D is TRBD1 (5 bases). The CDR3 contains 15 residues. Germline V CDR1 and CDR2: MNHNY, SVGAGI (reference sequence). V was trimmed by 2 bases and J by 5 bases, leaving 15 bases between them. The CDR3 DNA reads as TGTGCCAGCAGTTACCTTCAAGGGGATCGGTATGGCTACACCTTC. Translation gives CASSYLQGDRYGYTF.

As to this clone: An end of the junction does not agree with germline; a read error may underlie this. In nucleotides, the CDR3 is TGTGCCAGCAGCCCCGGGGGACTAGCGGGGGGTTCCTTCATCTTC. It specifies CASSPGGLAGGSFIF. This sequence joins TRBV5-8 and TRBJ2-1; 15 positions match TRBD2. The CDR3 has 15 amino acids. In germline, CDR1 is SGHTS, CDR2 YDEGEE. Using reference TRBV5-8 and TRBJ2-1 for the parts outside the CDR3, the full variable domain is EAGVTQSPTHLIKTRGQQATLRCSPISGHTSVYWYQQALGLGLQFLLWYDEGEERNRGNFPPRFSGRQFPNYSSELNVNALELEDSALYLCASSPGGLAGGSFIFGPGTRLTVL.

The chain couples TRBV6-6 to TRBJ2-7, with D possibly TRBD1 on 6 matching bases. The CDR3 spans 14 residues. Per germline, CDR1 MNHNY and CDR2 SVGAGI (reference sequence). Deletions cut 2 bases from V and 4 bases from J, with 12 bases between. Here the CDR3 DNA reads TGTGCCAGCAGTTACCTCGCCGGACAGTACGAGCAGTACTTC. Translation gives CASSYLAGQYEQYF.

CDR3 DNA sequence: TGTGCCAGCAGCCCGGTTTACAATGAGCAGTTCTTC. This codes for CASSPVYNEQFF. The chain has TRBV5-8 and TRBJ2-1; D unclear. The CDR3 runs 12 residues. Germline-derived CDR1 and CDR2 are SGHTS and YDEGEE. V lost 4 bases to trimming and J lost 4 bases, with 6 bases between them.

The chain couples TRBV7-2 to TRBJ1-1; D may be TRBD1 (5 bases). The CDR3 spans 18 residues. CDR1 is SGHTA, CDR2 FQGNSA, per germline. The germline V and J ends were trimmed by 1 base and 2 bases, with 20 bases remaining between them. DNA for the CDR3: TGTGCCAGCAGCTTAGAGTTAGTCAGGGCAGGCTTAAACACTGAAGCTTTCTTT. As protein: CASSLELVRAGLNTEAFF.

Here the CDR3 reads CASSFGLAGGKDTQYF. In nucleotides, the CDR3 is TGTGCCAGCAGCTTTGGACTAGCGGGGGGGAAAGATACGCAGTATTTT. The rearrangement joins TRBV7-2 to TRBJ2-3; 15 nucleotides align to TRBD2. The CDR3 consists of 16 residues. Germline CDR1 SGHTA, CDR2 FQGNSA. V lost 3 bases to trimming and J lost 5 bases; unmatched junction nucleotides: 3.

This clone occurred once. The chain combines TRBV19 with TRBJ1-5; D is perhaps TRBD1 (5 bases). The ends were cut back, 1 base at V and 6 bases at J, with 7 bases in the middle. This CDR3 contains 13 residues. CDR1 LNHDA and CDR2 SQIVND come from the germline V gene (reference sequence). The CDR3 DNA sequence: TGTGCCAGTAGTATAGCAGGGTTTCAGCCCCAGCATTTT. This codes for CASSIAGFQPQHF.

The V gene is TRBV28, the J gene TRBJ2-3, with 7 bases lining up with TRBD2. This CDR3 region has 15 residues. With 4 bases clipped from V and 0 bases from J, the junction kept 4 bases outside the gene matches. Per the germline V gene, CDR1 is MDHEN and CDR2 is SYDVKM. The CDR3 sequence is CASSSGTISTDTQYF. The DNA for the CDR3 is TGTGCCAGCAGTTCCGGGACTATTAGCACAGATACGCAGTATTTT.

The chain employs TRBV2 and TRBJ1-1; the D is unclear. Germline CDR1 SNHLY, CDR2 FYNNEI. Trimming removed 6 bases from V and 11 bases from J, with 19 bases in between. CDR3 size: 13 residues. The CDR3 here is CASRGRYLNWAFF. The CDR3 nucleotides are TGTGCCAGCAGGGGCCGTTATCTTAATTGGGCTTTCTTT.

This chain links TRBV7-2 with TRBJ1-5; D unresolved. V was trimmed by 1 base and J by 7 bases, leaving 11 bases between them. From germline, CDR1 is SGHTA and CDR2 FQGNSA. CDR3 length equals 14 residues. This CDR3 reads CASSLDGRVQPQHF. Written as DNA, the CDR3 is TGTGCCAGCAGCTTAGACGGGAGGGTCCAGCCCCAGCATTTT.

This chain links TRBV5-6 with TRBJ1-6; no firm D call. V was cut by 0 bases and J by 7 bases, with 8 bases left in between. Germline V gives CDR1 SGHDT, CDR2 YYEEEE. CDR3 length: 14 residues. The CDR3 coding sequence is TGTGCCAGCAGCTTGGGTCAGTCAAATTCACCCCTCCACTTT. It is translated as CASSLGQSNSPLHF.

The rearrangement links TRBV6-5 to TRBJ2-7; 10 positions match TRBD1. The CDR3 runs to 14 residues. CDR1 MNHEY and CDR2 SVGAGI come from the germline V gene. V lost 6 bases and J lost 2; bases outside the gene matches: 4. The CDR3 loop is CASRRTGGPYEQYV. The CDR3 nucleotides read TGTGCCAGCAGGCGGACAGGGGGACCCTACGAGCAGTACGTC.

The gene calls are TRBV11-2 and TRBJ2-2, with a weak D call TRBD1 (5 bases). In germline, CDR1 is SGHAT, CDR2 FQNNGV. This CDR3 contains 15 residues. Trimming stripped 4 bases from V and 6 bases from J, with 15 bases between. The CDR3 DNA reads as TGTGCCAGCAGCTCGACAGTCGGAATCTCCGGGGAGCTGTTTTTT. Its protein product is CASSSTVGISGELFF.

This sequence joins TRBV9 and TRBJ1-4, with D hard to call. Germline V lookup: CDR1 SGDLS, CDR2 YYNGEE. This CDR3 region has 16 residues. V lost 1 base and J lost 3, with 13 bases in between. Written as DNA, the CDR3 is TGTGCCAGCAGCGTAAGAGGTTCTATGTCTAATGAAAAACTGTTTTTT. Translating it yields CASSVRGSMSNEKLFF.